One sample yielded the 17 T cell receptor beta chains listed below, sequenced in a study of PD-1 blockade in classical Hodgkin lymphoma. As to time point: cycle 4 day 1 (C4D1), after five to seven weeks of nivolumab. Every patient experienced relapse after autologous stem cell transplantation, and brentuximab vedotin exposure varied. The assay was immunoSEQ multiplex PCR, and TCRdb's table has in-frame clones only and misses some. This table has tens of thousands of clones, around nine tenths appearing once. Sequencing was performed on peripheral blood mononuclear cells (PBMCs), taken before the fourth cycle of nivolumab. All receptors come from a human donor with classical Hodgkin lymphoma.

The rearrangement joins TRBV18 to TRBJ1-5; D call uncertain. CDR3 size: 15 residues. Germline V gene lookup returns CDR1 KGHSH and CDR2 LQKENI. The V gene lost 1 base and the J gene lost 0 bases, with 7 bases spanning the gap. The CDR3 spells CASSPQAASNQPQHF. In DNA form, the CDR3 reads TGTGCCAGCTCACCACAGGCAGCTAGCAATCAGCCCCAGCATTTT.

DNA of the CDR3: TGCGCCAGCAGCCAAGATATCGAGGGGTTCGGTGAAAAACTGTTTTTT. Amino acid sequence: CASSQDIEGFGEKLFF. The V and J genes are TRBV4-1 and TRBJ1-4, with D maybe TRBD1 (5 bases). The CDR3 has 16 amino acids. Trimming pared 0 bases from V and 7 bases from J, leaving 15 bases between. CDR1 is MGHRA and CDR2 is YSYEKL in the germline V gene.

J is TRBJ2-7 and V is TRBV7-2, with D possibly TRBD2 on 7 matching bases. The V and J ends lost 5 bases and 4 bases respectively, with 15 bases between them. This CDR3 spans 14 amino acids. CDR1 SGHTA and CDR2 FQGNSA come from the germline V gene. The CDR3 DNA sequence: TGTGCCAGCAGCCTAGGGGGGAGGGAGTACGAGCAGTACTTC. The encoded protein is CASSLGGREYEQYF.

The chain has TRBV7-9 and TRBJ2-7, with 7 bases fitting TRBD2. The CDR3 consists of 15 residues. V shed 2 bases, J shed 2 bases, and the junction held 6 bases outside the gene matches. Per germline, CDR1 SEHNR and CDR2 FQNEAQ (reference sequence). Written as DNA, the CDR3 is TGTGCCAGCAGCTTACCCGGGGGGAGTCCCTACGAGCAGTACTTC. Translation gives CASSLPGGSPYEQYF.

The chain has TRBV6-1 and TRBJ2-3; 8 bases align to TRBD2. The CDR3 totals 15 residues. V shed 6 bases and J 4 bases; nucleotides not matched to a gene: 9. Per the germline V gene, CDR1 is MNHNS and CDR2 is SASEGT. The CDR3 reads CASSSLGGASDTQYF. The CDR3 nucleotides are TGTGCCAGCAGCTCCCTCGGGGGGGCATCAGATACGCAGTATTTT.

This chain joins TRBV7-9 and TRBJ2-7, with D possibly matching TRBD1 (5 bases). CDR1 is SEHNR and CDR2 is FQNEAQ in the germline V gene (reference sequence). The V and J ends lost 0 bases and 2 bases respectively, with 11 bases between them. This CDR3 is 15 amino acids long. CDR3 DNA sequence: TGTGCCAGCAGCTTAGCGGTCAGGGTGACCTACGAGCAGTACTTC. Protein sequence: CASSLAVRVTYEQYF.

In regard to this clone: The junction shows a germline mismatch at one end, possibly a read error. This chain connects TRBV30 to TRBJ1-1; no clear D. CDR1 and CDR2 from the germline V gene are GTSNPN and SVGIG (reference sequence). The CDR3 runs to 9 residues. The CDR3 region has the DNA TGTGCCTGGAGCCCCCGAGGTCTCTTT. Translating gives CAWSPRGLF.

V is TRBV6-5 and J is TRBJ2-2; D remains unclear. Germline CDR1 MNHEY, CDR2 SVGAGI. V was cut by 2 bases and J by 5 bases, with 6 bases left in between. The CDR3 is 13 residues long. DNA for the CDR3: TGTGCCAGCAGTTACATGGTGACCGGGGAGCTGTTTTTT. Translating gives CASSYMVTGELFF.

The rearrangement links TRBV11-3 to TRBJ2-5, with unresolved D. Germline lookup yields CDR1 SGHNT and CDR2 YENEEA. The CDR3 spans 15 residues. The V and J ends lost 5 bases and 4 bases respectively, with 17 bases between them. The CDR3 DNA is TGTGCCAGCAGCCTCGGACCTGTACCCGCAGAGACCCAGTACTTC. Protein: CASSLGPVPAETQYF.

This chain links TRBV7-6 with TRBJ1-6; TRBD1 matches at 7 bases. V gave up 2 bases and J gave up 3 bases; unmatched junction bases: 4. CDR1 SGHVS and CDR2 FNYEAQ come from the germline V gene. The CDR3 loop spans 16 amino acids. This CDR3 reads CASSLLQGNYNSPLHF. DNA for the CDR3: TGTGCCAGCAGCTTACTACAGGGGAACTATAATTCACCCCTCCACTTT.

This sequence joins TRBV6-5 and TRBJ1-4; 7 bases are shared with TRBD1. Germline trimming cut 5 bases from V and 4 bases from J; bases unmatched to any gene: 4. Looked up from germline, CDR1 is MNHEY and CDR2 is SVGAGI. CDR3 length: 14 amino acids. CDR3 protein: CASSPGQFNEKLFF. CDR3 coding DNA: TGTGCCAGCAGTCCGGGACAGTTTAATGAAAAACTGTTTTTT.

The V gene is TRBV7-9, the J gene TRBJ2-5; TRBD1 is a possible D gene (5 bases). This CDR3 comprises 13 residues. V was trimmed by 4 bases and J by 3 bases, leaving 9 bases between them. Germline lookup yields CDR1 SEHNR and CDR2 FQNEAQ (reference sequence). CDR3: CASSSDSKETQYF. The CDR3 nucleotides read TGTGCCAGCAGCTCAGACAGCAAAGAGACCCAGTACTTC.

The CDR3 DNA follows: TGCAGCGTTGGAGGGACCGGGGAGCTGTTTTTT. Translating gives CSVGGTGELFF. This sequence joins TRBV29-1 and TRBJ2-2; perhaps TRBD2 as D (5 bases). The CDR3 has 11 amino acids. The V and J ends lost 4 bases and 5 bases respectively, with 5 bases between them. In germline, CDR1 is SQVTM, CDR2 ANQGSEA.

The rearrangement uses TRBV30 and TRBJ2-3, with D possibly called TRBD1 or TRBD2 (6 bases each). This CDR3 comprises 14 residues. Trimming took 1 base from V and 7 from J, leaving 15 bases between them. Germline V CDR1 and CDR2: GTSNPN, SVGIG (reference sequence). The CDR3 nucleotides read TGTGCCTGGAGTGGGCCGGGGGCACGGCATACGCAGTATTTT. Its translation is CAWSGPGARHTQYF.

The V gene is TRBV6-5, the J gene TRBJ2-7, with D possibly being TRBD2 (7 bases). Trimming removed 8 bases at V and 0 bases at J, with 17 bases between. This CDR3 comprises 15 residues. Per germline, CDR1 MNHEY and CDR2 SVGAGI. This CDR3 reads CASARGAASSYEQYF. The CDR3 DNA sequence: TGTGCCAGCGCACGGGGGGCCGCCAGCTCCTACGAGCAGTACTTC.

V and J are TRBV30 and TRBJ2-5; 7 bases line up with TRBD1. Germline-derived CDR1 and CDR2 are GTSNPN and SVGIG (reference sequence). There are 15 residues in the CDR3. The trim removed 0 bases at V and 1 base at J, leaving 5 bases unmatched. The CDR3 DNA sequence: TGTGCCTGGAGTGTACCTTCAGGGGGCCAAGAGACCCAGTACTTC. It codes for CAWSVPSGGQETQYF.

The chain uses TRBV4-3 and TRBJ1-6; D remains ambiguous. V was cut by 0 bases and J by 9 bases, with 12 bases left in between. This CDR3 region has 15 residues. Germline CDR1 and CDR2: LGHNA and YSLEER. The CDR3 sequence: CASSQDHHPLSPLHF. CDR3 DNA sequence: TGCGCCAGCAGCCAAGATCATCACCCCCTTTCACCCCTCCACTTT.